A single sample is the source of the 22 T cell receptor beta chains below, sequenced in a study of human T cells and chemical hapten exposure. TCRdb reanalysed the RACE reads using MiXCR and keeps one entry per CDR3 protein. This sample has under 55,000 distinct CDR3 sequences, with about 10% found just once. Time point meaning: patch test 3, about 24 weeks after DPC sensitization. Treatment in this sample: therapeutic diphenylcyclopropenone sensitization with weekly scalp DPC. The sequencing used whole blood, collected in connection with sensitization to the hapten diphenylcyclopropenone (DPC). Receptor source: a woman between 40 and 55 years old with alopecia areata. Some clones in this sample may be carry-over from other donors' samples.

The sample holds a few counts of this clonotype. J is TRBJ2-7 and V is TRBV20-1; a possible D gene is TRBD2 (5 bases). CDR3 size: 12 residues. Germline-derived CDR1 and CDR2 are DFQATT and SNEGSKA (reference sequence). V gave up 0 bases and J gave up 7 bases, with 10 bases separating them. The CDR3 nucleotides read TGCAGTGCTAGAGAGAGGGCGGTTGAGCAGTACTTC. Translation gives CSARERAVEQYF.

This clonotype showed up many times. This chain uses TRBV5-6 with TRBJ1-5; TRBD1 aligns across 9 bases. After removal of 5 bases from V and 6 bases from J, the junction contained 9 bases not matched to a gene. Germline-derived CDR1 and CDR2 are SGHDT and YYEEEE. The CDR3 is made up of 15 amino acids. The CDR3 sequence: CASSPGTGSPQPQHF. The CDR3 nucleotides read TGTGCCAGCAGTCCCGGGACAGGGAGCCCTCAGCCCCAGCATTTT.

This clonotype has ten or more counts. The V gene is TRBV11-2, the J gene TRBJ2-7; D is unresolved. Germline CDR1 is SGHAT and CDR2 is FQNNGV. The CDR3 has 13 amino acids. The germline V and J ends were trimmed by 1 base and 3 bases, with 7 bases remaining between them. In DNA, the CDR3 is TGTGCCAGCAGCTTAGCGTCCGGCTACGAGCAGTACTTC. It yields the protein CASSLASGYEQYF.

This clonotype was detected a few times. The chain has TRBV10-3 and TRBJ2-3; no firm D call. The V end lost 3 bases, the J end lost 2 bases, and 3 bases lay between the germline ends. CDR1 and CDR2 from the germline V gene are ENHRY and SYGVKD. The CDR3 covers 12 residues. CDR3 amino acids: CAISDSTDTQYF. Here the CDR3 DNA reads TGTGCCATCAGTGACTCCACAGATACGCAGTATTTT.

This clonotype was detected many times. The chain combines TRBV5-1 with TRBJ2-3; possibly TRBD1 for D (6 bases). CDR1 and CDR2 (germline): SGHRS, YFSETQ. Trimming cost V 6 bases and J 0 bases, with 17 bases left between them. The CDR3 has 16 residues. The CDR3 is CASNPGHEISTDTQYF. The CDR3 bases are TGCGCCAGCAATCCGGGACACGAGATTAGCACAGATACGCAGTATTTT.

CDR3 sequence reads: CAWSGIGIASRSNTGELFF. The CDR3 DNA reads TGTGCCTGGAGTGGAATTGGGATAGCGAGCCGTTCGAACACCGGGGAGCTGTTTTTT. J is TRBJ2-2 and V is TRBV30, with D possibly being TRBD2 (5 bases). Germline CDR1 reads GTSNPN; CDR2 reads SVGIG (reference sequence). The CDR3 consists of 19 residues. Trimming shortened V by 1 base and J by 0 bases, and 21 bases separated the two germline ends.

The gene calls are TRBV7-9 and TRBJ1-2; D is undetermined. The CDR3 is 13 amino acids. Deletions cut 1 base from V and 8 bases from J, with 11 bases between. Germline assignment: CDR1 SEHNR and CDR2 FQNEAQ (reference sequence). The CDR3: CASSLVGSRGYTF. The DNA for the CDR3 is TGTGCCAGCAGCTTAGTGGGCAGCCGGGGCTACACCTTC.

This clonotype was detected a few times. The chain uses TRBV7-9 and TRBJ2-2; TRBD1 matches at 7 bases. Germline CDR1 and CDR2: SEHNR and FQNEAQ (reference sequence). J lost 2 bases, V lost 6 bases, and 9 bases had no gene match. There are 16 residues in the CDR3. For the CDR3, the DNA is TGTGCCAGCAGACAACAGGGGACATACAACACCGGGGAGCTGTTTTTT. This codes for CASRQQGTYNTGELFF.

The chain recombines TRBV20-1 with TRBJ1-5, with D maybe TRBD1 (5 bases). Germline V gives CDR1 DFQATT, CDR2 SNEGSKA (reference sequence). The germline V and J ends were trimmed by 3 bases and 4 bases, with 10 bases remaining between them. This CDR3 contains 13 residues. The CDR3 reads CSARDPGNQPQHF. Written as DNA, the CDR3 is TGCAGTGCTAGGGACCCAGGGAATCAGCCCCAGCATTTT.

The table lists this clonotype with a few counts. The chain uses TRBV28 and TRBJ1-1; the D gene is possibly TRBD1 (5 bases). Germline CDR1 is MDHEN and CDR2 is SYDVKM. This CDR3 is built from 14 residues. V shed 6 bases and J shed 3 bases, with 14 bases lying between them. The chain's CDR3 is CASSGVGEDTEAFF. CDR3 bases: TGTGCCAGCAGCGGAGTGGGGGAGGACACTGAAGCTTTCTTT.

This chain uses TRBV12-3 or TRBV12-4 with TRBJ2-2; D unclear. The CDR3 loop spans 14 amino acids. V lost 5 bases to trimming and J lost 3 bases, with 10 bases between them. CDR3 DNA sequence: TGTGCCAGCAGTCCCTACAGCTACACCGGGGAGCTGTTTTTT. It codes for CASSPYSYTGELFF.

The V gene is TRBV3-1, the J gene TRBJ1-1; possibly TRBD1 for D (5 bases). Germline CDR1 is LGHDT and CDR2 is YNNKEL (reference sequence). The CDR3 covers 13 residues. V dropped 4 bases and J dropped 4 bases, with 10 bases sitting between them. CDR3 in DNA: TGTGCCAGCAGCCGCGGGGGTGGCACTGAAGCTTTCTTT. Residues: CASSRGGGTEAFF.

This chain connects TRBV10-3 to TRBJ1-2, with 8 bases matching TRBD1. Germline loops: CDR1 ENHRY, CDR2 SYGVKD. This CDR3 has 17 amino acids. V was clipped by 3 bases and J by 0 bases; unmatched bases: 9. DNA of the CDR3: TGTGCCATCAGTGACGTTGGGACAGGATACCCTAACTATGGCTACACCTTC. Protein product: CAISDVGTGYPNYGYTF.

The chain recombines TRBV5-1 with TRBJ1-1; D is ambiguous. This CDR3 is built from 15 residues. Germline CDR1 and CDR2: SGHRS and YFSETQ. Deletions cut 2 bases from V and 1 base from J, with 12 bases between. The CDR3 spells CASSLQYGRNTEAFF. As DNA, the CDR3 is TGCGCCAGCAGCTTACAATACGGGCGGAACACTGAAGCTTTCTTT.

The chain is built from TRBV6-5 and TRBJ1-1; D unclear. Per germline, CDR1 MNHEY and CDR2 SVGAGI. Trimming pared 0 bases from V and 5 bases from J, leaving 13 bases between. CDR3 length: 15 amino acids. The CDR3 DNA is TGTGCCAGCAGTTACTCCGTCCGGGGAGGGACTGAAGCTTTCTTT. This codes for CASSYSVRGGTEAFF.

Comments on this clonotype: A much bigger clone sits one base away, suggesting this may be a read error. The rearrangement uses TRBV19 and TRBJ2-3; D possibly uses TRBD1 or TRBD2 (5 bases each). Looked up from germline, CDR1 is LNHDA and CDR2 is SQIVND (reference sequence). This CDR3 is built from 14 residues. For the CDR3, the DNA is TGTGCCAGTAGTATTTCCGCTAGCACAGGTACGCAGTATTTT. The encoded protein is CASSISASTGTQYF.

This clonotype came up a few times. The V call is TRBV29-1, the J call TRBJ2-3, with 7 bases lining up with TRBD1. Losses at the gene ends were 6 bases for V and 0 bases for J; bases not matched to a gene: 12. Per the germline V gene, CDR1 is SQVTM and CDR2 is ANQGSEA. This CDR3 has 16 residues. This chain's CDR3 is CSVDRQGVVSTDTQYF. CDR3 in DNA: TGCAGCGTGGATAGACAGGGTGTCGTCAGCACAGATACGCAGTATTTT.

A note on this clonotype: It may be a read error: a sequence one base away is much more abundant. V usage is TRBV29-1 and J usage is TRBJ2-3; the D is unclear. The germline CDR1 and CDR2 sequences are SQVTM and ANQGSEA. V was shortened by 1 base and J by 2 bases, with 13 bases between the two germline ends. The CDR3 consists of 15 residues. CDR3 residues: CSVEGGIAHTDTQYF. CDR3 coding DNA: TGCAGCGTTGAAGGTGGGATAGCCCACACAGATACGCAGTATTTT.

This clonotype has just a few counts. The J gene is TRBJ1-1, the V gene TRBV6-6; 9 bases are a match to TRBD1. With V trimmed by 7 bases and J by 10 bases, 10 bases remained unmatched. CDR1 is MNHNY and CDR2 is SVGAGI in the germline V gene (reference sequence). This CDR3 comprises 13 residues. CDR3 nucleotide sequence: TGTGCCAGCATCCTACAGGGGGCAAACATAGCTTTCTTT. Translating it yields CASILQGANIAFF.

This clonotype was observed a handful of times. The gene calls are TRBV27 and TRBJ2-3, with 12 bases that match TRBD2. The V gene end was trimmed by 6 bases and the J gene end by 4 bases; junction bases not matched to a gene: 2. Germline-derived CDR1 and CDR2 are MNHEY and SMNVEV (reference sequence). The CDR3 loop spans 14 amino acids. The DNA of the CDR3 is TGTGCCAGCAGCCTAGCGGGGGGGGCAGATACGCAGTATTTT. It yields the protein CASSLAGGADTQYF.

This clonotype was seen many times. In DNA, the CDR3 is TGCGCCAGCAGGGAAGCCGGGACTGTTACCGAGCAGTACTTC. This encodes CASREAGTVTEQYF. V is TRBV4-1 and J is TRBJ2-7; D may be TRBD2 (6 bases). This CDR3 is built from 14 residues. The germline CDR1 and CDR2 sequences are MGHRA and YSYEKL. V was cut by 6 bases and J by 6 bases, with 18 bases left in between.

This clonotype was observed a few times. This chain links TRBV2 with TRBJ2-7; 13 nucleotides line up with TRBD2. This CDR3 region has 15 residues. Germline V gene lookup returns CDR1 SNHLY and CDR2 FYNNEI. The V gene end was trimmed by 7 bases and the J gene end by 2 bases; junction bases not matched to a gene: 5. The CDR3, as DNA: TGTGCCAGCATTATACTAGCGGGGGGGACCTACGAGCAGTACTTC. Its protein product is CASIILAGGTYEQYF.